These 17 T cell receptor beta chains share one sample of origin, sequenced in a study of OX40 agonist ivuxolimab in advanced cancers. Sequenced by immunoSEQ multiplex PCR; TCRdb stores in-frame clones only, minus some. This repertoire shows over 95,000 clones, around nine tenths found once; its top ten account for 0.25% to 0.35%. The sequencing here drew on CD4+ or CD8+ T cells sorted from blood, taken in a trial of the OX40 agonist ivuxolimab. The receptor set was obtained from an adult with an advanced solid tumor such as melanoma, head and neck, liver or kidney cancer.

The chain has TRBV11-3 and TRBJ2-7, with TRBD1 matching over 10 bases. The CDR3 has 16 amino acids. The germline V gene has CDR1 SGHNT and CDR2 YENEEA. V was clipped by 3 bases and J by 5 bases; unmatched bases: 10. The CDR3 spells CASSFWKDRGKDEQYF. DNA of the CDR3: TGTGCCAGCAGCTTTTGGAAGGACAGGGGGAAGGACGAGCAGTACTTC.

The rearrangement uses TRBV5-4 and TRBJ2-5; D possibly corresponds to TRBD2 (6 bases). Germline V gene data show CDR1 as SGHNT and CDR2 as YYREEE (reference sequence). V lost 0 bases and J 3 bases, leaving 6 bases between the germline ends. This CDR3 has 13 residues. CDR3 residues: CASSLVAEETQYF. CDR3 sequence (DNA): TGTGCCAGCAGCTTGGTAGCGGAAGAGACCCAGTACTTC.

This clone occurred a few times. In DNA, the CDR3 is TGTGCCGGCGGACAGGGTACAAATCAGCCCCAGCATTTT. It is translated as CAGGQGTNQPQHF. The gene calls are TRBV2 and TRBJ1-5; TRBD1 matches at 8 bases. The CDR3 loop spans 13 amino acids. CDR1 is SNHLY and CDR2 is FYNNEI in the germline V gene. Trimming took 11 bases from V and 4 from J; bases not matched to a gene: 7.

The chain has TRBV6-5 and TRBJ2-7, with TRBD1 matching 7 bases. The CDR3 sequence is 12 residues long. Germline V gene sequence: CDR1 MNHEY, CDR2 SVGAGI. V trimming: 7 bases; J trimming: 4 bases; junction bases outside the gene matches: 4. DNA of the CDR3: TGTGCCAGCAAGGGACAGTTATACGAGCAGTACTTC. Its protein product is CASKGQLYEQYF.

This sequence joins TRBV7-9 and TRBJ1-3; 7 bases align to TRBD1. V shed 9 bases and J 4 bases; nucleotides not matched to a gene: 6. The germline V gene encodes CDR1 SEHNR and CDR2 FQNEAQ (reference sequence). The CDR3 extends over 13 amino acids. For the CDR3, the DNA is TGTGCCAGTCAGACAGGGACCGGAAACACCATATATTTT. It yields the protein CASQTGTGNTIYF.

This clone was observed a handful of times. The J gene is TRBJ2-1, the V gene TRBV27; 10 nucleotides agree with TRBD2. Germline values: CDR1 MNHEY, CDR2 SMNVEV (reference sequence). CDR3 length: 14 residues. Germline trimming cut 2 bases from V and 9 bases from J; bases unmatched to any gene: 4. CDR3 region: CASSLRASGGEQFF. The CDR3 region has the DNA TGTGCCAGCAGTTTAAGGGCTAGCGGGGGTGAGCAGTTCTTC.

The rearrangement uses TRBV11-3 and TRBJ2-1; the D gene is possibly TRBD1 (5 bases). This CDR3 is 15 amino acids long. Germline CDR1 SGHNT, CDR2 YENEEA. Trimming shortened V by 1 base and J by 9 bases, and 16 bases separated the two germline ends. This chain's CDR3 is CASSLGQGKVGEQFF. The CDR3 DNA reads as TGTGCCAGCAGCTTAGGCCAGGGAAAAGTCGGTGAGCAGTTCTTC.

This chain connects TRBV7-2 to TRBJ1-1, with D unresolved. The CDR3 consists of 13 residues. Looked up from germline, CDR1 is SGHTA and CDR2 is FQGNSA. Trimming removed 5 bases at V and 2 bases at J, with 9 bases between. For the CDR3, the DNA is TGTGCCAGCAGCCCTCGACCTAACACTGAAGCTTTCTTT. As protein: CASSPRPNTEAFF. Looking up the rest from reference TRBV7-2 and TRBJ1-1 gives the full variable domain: GAGVSQSPSNKVTEKGKDVELRCDPISGHTALYWYRQSLGQGLEFLIYFQGNSAPDKSGLPSDRFSAERTGGSVSTLTIQRTQQEDSAVYLCASSPRPNTEAFFGQGTRLTVV.

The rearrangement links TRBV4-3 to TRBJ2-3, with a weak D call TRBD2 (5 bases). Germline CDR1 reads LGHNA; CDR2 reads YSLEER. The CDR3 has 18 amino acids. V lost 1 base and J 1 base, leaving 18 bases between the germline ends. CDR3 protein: CASSQGSYGDLRTDTQYF. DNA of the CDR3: TGCGCCAGCAGCCAAGGATCATACGGGGATTTGCGCACAGATACGCAGTATTTT.

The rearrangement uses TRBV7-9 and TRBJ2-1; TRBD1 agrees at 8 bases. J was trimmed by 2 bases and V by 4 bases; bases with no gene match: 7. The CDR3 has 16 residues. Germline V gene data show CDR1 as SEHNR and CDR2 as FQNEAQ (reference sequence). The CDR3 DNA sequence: TGTGCCAGCAGCTCCATCTCAGGGGGCACCTACAATGAGCAGTTCTTC. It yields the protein CASSSISGGTYNEQFF.

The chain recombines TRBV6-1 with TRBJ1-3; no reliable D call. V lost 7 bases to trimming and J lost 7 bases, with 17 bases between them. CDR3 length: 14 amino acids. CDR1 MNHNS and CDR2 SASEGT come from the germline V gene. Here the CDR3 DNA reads TGTGCCAGCATTATAATAGATGGAGGCAACACCATATATTTT. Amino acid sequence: CASIIIDGGNTIYF.

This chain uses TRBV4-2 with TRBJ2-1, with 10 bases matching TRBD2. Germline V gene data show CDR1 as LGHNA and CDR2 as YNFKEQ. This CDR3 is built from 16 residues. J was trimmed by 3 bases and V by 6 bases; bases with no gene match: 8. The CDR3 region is CASRRNLAGDYNEQFF. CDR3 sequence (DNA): TGTGCCAGCAGGAGGAACCTAGCGGGAGACTACAATGAGCAGTTCTTC.

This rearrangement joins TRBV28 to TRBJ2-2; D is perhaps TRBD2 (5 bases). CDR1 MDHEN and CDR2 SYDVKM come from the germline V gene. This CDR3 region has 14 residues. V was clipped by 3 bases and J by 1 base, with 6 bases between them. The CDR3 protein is CASSFGMNTGELFF. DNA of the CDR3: TGTGCCAGCAGTTTCGGGATGAACACCGGGGAGCTGTTTTTT.

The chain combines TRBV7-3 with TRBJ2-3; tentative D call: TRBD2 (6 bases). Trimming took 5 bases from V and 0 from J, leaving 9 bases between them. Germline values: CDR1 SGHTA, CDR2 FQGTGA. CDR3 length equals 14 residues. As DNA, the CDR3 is TGTGCCAGCAGCCTTGGGACTAGCACAGATACGCAGTATTTT. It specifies CASSLGTSTDTQYF.

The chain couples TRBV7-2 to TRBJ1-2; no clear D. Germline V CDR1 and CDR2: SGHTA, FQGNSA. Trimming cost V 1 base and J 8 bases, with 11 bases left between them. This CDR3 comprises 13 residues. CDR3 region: CASSLDRVMGYTF. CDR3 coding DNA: TGTGCCAGCAGCTTAGACCGCGTGATGGGCTACACCTTC.

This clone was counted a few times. In DNA form, the CDR3 reads TGTGCCAGCAGTGACCAGGCAGGTGGCTACACCTTC. This encodes CASSDQAGGYTF. The V and J genes are TRBV6-4 and TRBJ1-2, with D uncertain. From germline, CDR1 is MRHNA and CDR2 SNTAGT. V was shortened by 2 bases and J by 7 bases, with 8 bases between the two germline ends. The CDR3 consists of 12 residues.

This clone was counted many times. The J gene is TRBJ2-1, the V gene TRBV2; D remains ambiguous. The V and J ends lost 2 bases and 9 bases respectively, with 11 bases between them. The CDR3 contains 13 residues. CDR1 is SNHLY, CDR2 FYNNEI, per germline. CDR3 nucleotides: TGTGCCAGCAGTGAACCTTTCCGCATTGAGCAGTTCTTC. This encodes CASSEPFRIEQFF.